This entry lists 28 T cell receptor beta chains sequenced from one sample in a study of CD8 T cells in ankylosing spondylitis. Using its own MiXCR run on the 5' RACE reads, TCRdb lists one record per CDR3 protein. The profile shows roughly 40,000 distinct CDR3 sequences, 9.5% to 11% of them singletons. The sample taken for sequencing was blood, either unsorted or a sorted T cell fraction (not recorded which). These receptors came from a male donor with ankylosing spondylitis or in good health (not recorded which).

The table lists this clonotype with many counts. J is TRBJ1-2 and V is TRBV28; 8 bases line up with TRBD1. J gave up 2 bases and V 3 bases, and 2 bases lay outside the gene matches. Germline V lookup: CDR1 MDHEN, CDR2 SYDVKM. The CDR3 loop spans 14 amino acids. In nucleotides, the CDR3 is TGTGCCAGCAGTTTGTCAGGGGGCAACTATGGCTACACCTTC. It translates to CASSLSGGNYGYTF.

This clonotype was detected many times. This chain links TRBV28 with TRBJ2-3; no firm D call. The CDR3 covers 14 residues. CDR1 is MDHEN, CDR2 SYDVKM, per germline. V was pared by 5 bases and J by 2 bases, with 11 bases between. CDR3 DNA sequence: TGTGCCAGCAGTCTGACGACGATCACAGATACGCAGTATTTT. This gives the protein CASSLTTITDTQYF.

There are a few counts of this clonotype. The chain employs TRBV7-2 and TRBJ2-3, with D unresolved. Trimming took off 5 bases at V and 3 bases at J, with 15 bases between the two ends. Germline lookup yields CDR1 SGHTA and CDR2 FQGNSA. The CDR3 runs to 15 residues. This CDR3 reads CASSAQPTQTDTQYF. The CDR3 region has the DNA TGTGCCAGCAGCGCCCAACCGACGCAGACAGATACGCAGTATTTT. Supplemented by reference TRBV7-2 and TRBJ2-3, the full variable domain reads GAGVSQSPSNKVTEKGKDVELRCDPISGHTALYWYRQSLGQGLEFLIYFQGNSAPDKSGLPSDRFSAERTGGSVSTLTIQRTQQEDSAVYLCASSAQPTQTDTQYFGPGTRLTVL.

In its sample, this clonotype was seen many times. The chain joins TRBV24-1 to TRBJ2-5; TRBD1 might be the D (5 bases). Trimming cost V 4 bases and J 3 bases, with 5 bases left between them. CDR3 length: 12 residues. Germline CDR1 reads KGHDR; CDR2 reads SFDVKD. For the CDR3, the DNA is TGTGCCACCAGTGACAGGGAAGAGACCCAGTACTTC. Encoded protein: CATSDREETQYF.

The chain carries TRBV7-2 and TRBJ2-1, with D possibly TRBD1 on 6 matching bases. Trimming took 1 base from V and 7 from J, leaving 11 bases between them. The V gene's germline CDR1 is SGHTA and CDR2 FQGNSA. This CDR3 region has 14 residues. For the CDR3, the DNA is TGTGCCAGCAGCTTAGAGACAGGTTTGAATGAGCAGTTCTTC. It yields the protein CASSLETGLNEQFF.

This clonotype was picked up many times. The chain combines TRBV5-1 with TRBJ1-1; D remains ambiguous. The V and J ends lost 0 bases and 6 bases respectively, with 15 bases between them. The CDR3 has 15 amino acids. CDR1 is SGHRS and CDR2 is YFSETQ in the germline V gene. The CDR3 loop reads CASSLGSMGVPEAFF. Here the CDR3 DNA reads TGCGCCAGCAGCTTGGGATCGATGGGAGTCCCTGAAGCTTTCTTT. The full variable domain, rest sourced from reference TRBV5-1 and TRBJ1-1, is KAGVTQTPRYLIKTRGQQVTLSCSPISGHRSVSWYQQTPGQGLQFLFEYFSETQRNKGNFPGRFSGRQFSNSRSEMNVSTLELGDSALYLCASSLGSMGVPEAFFGQGTRLTVV.

This clonotype occurred a few times. The chain links TRBV3-1 to TRBJ1-6, with 11 bases matching TRBD1. V dropped 4 bases and J dropped 9; count of bases not matched to a gene: 2. The CDR3 consists of 14 residues. Per germline, CDR1 LGHDT and CDR2 YNNKEL (reference sequence). CDR3 amino acids: CASSRTGGFSPLHF. In nucleotides, the CDR3 is TGTGCCAGCAGCCGGACAGGGGGCTTTTCACCCCTCCACTTT. The entire variable domain, with the rest obtained from reference TRBV3-1 and TRBJ1-6, is as follows: DTAVSQTPKYLVTQMGNDKSIKCEQNLGHDTMYWYKQDSKKFLKIMFSYNNKELIINETVPNRFSPKSPDKAHLNLHINSLELGDSAVYFCASSRTGGFSPLHFGNGTRLTVT.

This clonotype was counted ten times or more. The chain carries TRBV5-1 and TRBJ2-3; no firm D call. The CDR3 is 13 amino acids. In germline, CDR1 is SGHRS, CDR2 YFSETQ. The V end was cut by 1 base, the J end by 4 bases, with 7 bases between. CDR3 nucleotides: TGCGCCAGCAGCTTGAACTCTCCAGATACGCAGTATTTT. Translation gives CASSLNSPDTQYF.

This clonotype showed up just a few times. The genes are TRBV7-2 and TRBJ2-5, with D tentatively TRBD1 or TRBD2 (5 bases each). Between the trimmed V and J ends, which lost 2 bases and 1 base, there was a span of 8 bases. The CDR3 is 14 amino acids. Germline-derived CDR1 and CDR2 are SGHTA and FQGNSA. In DNA form, the CDR3 reads TGTGCCAGCAGCTTATGGGGGTCCCAAGAGACCCAGTACTTC. Translating it yields CASSLWGSQETQYF.

A note on this clonotype: Possible read error: a much larger clone is one base away. The gene calls are TRBV29-1 and TRBJ1-5; tentative D call: TRBD1 (5 bases). The length of the CDR3 is 13 residues. The germline V gene encodes CDR1 SQVTM and CDR2 ANQGSEA. CDR3 nucleotide sequence: TGCAGCGTCTGGGACGGTAGCAATCGGCCCCAGCATTTT. Its protein is CSVWDGSNRPQHF.

This clonotype came up many times. The rearrangement joins TRBV28 to TRBJ2-2, with D possibly matching TRBD2 (5 bases). V lost 3 bases, J lost 5 bases, and 7 bases lay in between. Germline CDR1 reads MDHEN; CDR2 reads SYDVKM. The CDR3 has 13 residues. In DNA, the CDR3 is TGTGCCAGCAGTTTGAGGAGGACCGGGGAGCTGTTTTTT. It specifies CASSLRRTGELFF.

V and J are TRBV18 and TRBJ2-3, with no clear D. This CDR3 has 14 amino acids. V dropped 1 base and J dropped 6 bases, with 11 bases sitting between them. Germline CDR1 is KGHSH and CDR2 is LQKENI. The CDR3 region is CASSPRPTGDTQYF. The CDR3 bases are TGTGCCAGCTCACCACGACCAACCGGGGATACGCAGTATTTT.

This clonotype appeared many times. The rearrangement uses TRBV2 and TRBJ2-1; 7 bases fit TRBD1. The germline V gene has CDR1 SNHLY and CDR2 FYNNEI. CDR3 length: 17 amino acids. V lost 6 bases and J lost 0; bases outside the gene matches: 11. The CDR3, as DNA: TGTGCCAGCAGGGATTCGGGACAGAGGAGCTCCTACAATGAGCAGTTCTTC. Its translation: CASRDSGQRSSYNEQFF.

Comment on this clonotype: This may arise from a read error, as a much more abundant clone is one base away. The CDR3, as DNA: TGTACCAGCAGTTTCACAGGGGAAGGGAATGCTATGAACACTGAAGCTTTCTTT. It yields the protein CTSSFTGEGNAMNTEAFF. The chain has TRBV12-3 or TRBV12-4 and TRBJ1-1, with 7 bases lining up with TRBD1. The CDR3 totals 18 residues.

This clonotype was counted a few times. The chain couples TRBV7-6 to TRBJ1-4; 7 nucleotides match TRBD1. Germline V lookup: CDR1 SGHVS, CDR2 FNYEAQ. The CDR3 runs to 16 residues. Trimming at V came to 5 bases and at J to 5 bases, leaving 11 bases not matched to a gene. CDR3 sequence (DNA): TGTGCCAGCAGCACAGGCCGTCGGGACAGCAATGAAAAACTGTTTTTT. Residues: CASSTGRRDSNEKLFF.

This clonotype was counted at least ten times. This sequence joins TRBV5-1 and TRBJ1-2; D not certain. Germline CDR1 reads SGHRS; CDR2 reads YFSETQ. The CDR3 has 13 amino acids. The V end was cut by 3 bases, the J end by 3 bases, with 9 bases between. Here the CDR3 DNA reads TGCGCCAGCAGCTCCGCGGTTGACTATGGCTACACCTTC. Translated: CASSSAVDYGYTF.

There are many counts of this clonotype. The chain has TRBV25-1 and TRBJ2-7; 9 nucleotides align to TRBD1. Unmatched junction bases numbered 7, after V lost 7 bases and J lost 0 bases. CDR1 and CDR2 from the germline V gene are MGHDK and SYGVNS. The CDR3 contains 15 residues. CDR3 sequence: CASTGTGLRSYEQYF. In DNA, the CDR3 is TGTGCCAGCACCGGGACAGGGCTCCGCTCCTACGAGCAGTACTTC.

The chain links TRBV7-9 to TRBJ2-7; perhaps D is TRBD1 or TRBD2 (5 bases each). The CDR3 loop spans 14 amino acids. The germline CDR1 and CDR2 sequences are SEHNR and FQNEAQ (reference sequence). V lost 4 bases, J lost 3 bases, and 13 bases lay in between. The CDR3 protein is CASSSRGPLYEQYF. The CDR3 region has the DNA TGTGCCAGCAGCTCTCGGGGCCCACTCTACGAGCAGTACTTC.

The sample holds many counts of this clonotype. This chain joins TRBV20-1 and TRBJ1-4, with TRBD1 as a possible D gene (6 bases). The CDR3 totals 16 residues. Germline values: CDR1 DFQATT, CDR2 SNEGSKA (reference sequence). V lost 0 bases, J lost 2 bases, and 13 bases lay in between. The CDR3 sequence: CSARDANTGTNEKLFF. The CDR3 DNA follows: TGCAGTGCTAGAGACGCAAACACAGGGACTAATGAAAAACTGTTTTTT.

Here the CDR3 reads CASSLTPTDNNQPQHF. The CDR3 nucleotides read TGCGCCAGCAGCTTGACCCCGACAGATAATAATCAGCCCCAGCATTTT. The V and J genes are TRBV5-1 and TRBJ1-5, with D possibly matching TRBD1 (5 bases). V lost 1 base and J 4 bases, leaving 15 bases between the germline ends. This CDR3 comprises 16 residues. CDR1 and CDR2 from the germline V gene are SGHRS and YFSETQ.

In its sample, this clonotype was seen many times. This chain uses TRBV6-1 with TRBJ2-3, with TRBD2 matching 9 bases. The V gene end was trimmed by 5 bases and the J gene end by 2 bases; junction bases not matched to a gene: 2. The CDR3 contains 14 residues. CDR1 and CDR2 (germline): MNHNS, SASEGT. CDR3 residues: CASSLAGPTDTQYF. DNA for the CDR3: TGTGCCAGCAGTCTAGCGGGGCCCACAGATACGCAGTATTTT.

CDR3 amino acids: CASRRTEAFF. DNA of the CDR3: TGTGCCAGCAGGCGGACCGAAGCTTTCTTT. V is TRBV28 and J is TRBJ1-1; D is unclear. Trimming took 6 bases from V and 8 from J, leaving 7 bases between them. CDR1 and CDR2 from the germline V gene are MDHEN and SYDVKM. The CDR3 totals 10 residues.

This clonotype was detected many times. The chain recombines TRBV4-2 with TRBJ2-5; D not certain. CDR1 is LGHNA, CDR2 YNFKEQ, per germline. The CDR3 loop spans 12 amino acids. V was shortened by 0 bases and J by 7 bases, with 6 bases between the two germline ends. The CDR3 nucleotides are TGTGCCAGCAGCCAAGATCGTAGGACCCAGTACTTC. Protein product: CASSQDRRTQYF.

Many counts were recorded for this clonotype. The chain couples TRBV2 to TRBJ2-3, with TRBD1 as a possible D gene (6 bases). Germline lookup yields CDR1 SNHLY and CDR2 FYNNEI. V lost 2 bases and J lost 1, with 16 bases in between. This CDR3 has 17 residues. The chain's CDR3 is CASSEIGTTPRTDTQYF. In nucleotides, the CDR3 is TGTGCCAGCAGTGAAATAGGGACAACTCCCCGCACAGATACGCAGTATTTT.

V is TRBV5-5 and J is TRBJ2-1; tentatively, D is TRBD2 (7 bases). There are 14 residues in the CDR3. Germline V gene lookup returns CDR1 SGHKS and CDR2 YYEKEE (reference sequence). V was trimmed by 2 bases and J by 5 bases, leaving 11 bases between them. CDR3 sequence: CASSFQGRDNEQFF. The CDR3 DNA sequence: TGTGCCAGCAGCTTTCAGGGGAGGGACAATGAGCAGTTCTTC.

This clonotype was detected a few times. Its ends do not fully match the called genes, so a read error is possible. The chain uses TRBV6-2 or TRBV6-3 and TRBJ1-2; D might be TRBD1 (6 bases). The germline gives CDR1 MNHEY, CDR2 SVGEGT. The CDR3 has 14 residues. The CDR3 sequence: CASSYSRGNYGYTF. In DNA, the CDR3 is TGTGCTAGCAGTTACTCCAGGGGTAACTATGGCTACACCTTC.

This clonotype was recorded many times. The chain links TRBV4-2 to TRBJ2-1, with D hard to call. The CDR3 spans 15 residues. In germline, CDR1 is LGHNA, CDR2 YNFKEQ. V was trimmed by 0 bases and J by 5 bases, leaving 11 bases between them. CDR3 in DNA: TGTGCCAGCAGCCAAGAATCGTACCGGGACAATGAGCAGTTCTTC. Its protein is CASSQESYRDNEQFF.

This clonotype occurred many times. CDR3 residues: CSVQGPGNTIYF. CDR3 DNA sequence: TGCAGTGTCCAGGGGCCTGGAAACACCATATATTTT. The chain recombines TRBV20-1 with TRBJ1-3, with D tentatively TRBD1 (6 bases). V gave up 7 bases and J gave up 2 bases, with 9 bases separating them. CDR1 is DFQATT, CDR2 SNEGSKA, per germline (reference sequence). This CDR3 has 12 residues.